This TCR beta chain emerged from a study of T cells in Graves' hyperthyroidism and ophthalmopathy. Those with hyperthyroidism were 18 to 65 years old, newly diagnosed, and ill for under 2 months. Patients were excluded for uncontrolled infection, other autoimmune disease, pregnancy or lactation. Amplification targeted TCR beta CDR3 regions from RNA transcripts. The TCR CDR3 first-round RT-PCR relied on the HTBI primer set. TCRdb reprocessed the multiplex PCR reads with MiXCR, giving one entry per CDR3 protein. The sample consists of roughly 510,000 distinct CDR3 sequences, roughly 20% of them appearing once. The CDR3 covers 12 residues. Germline V CDR1 and CDR2: DFQATT, SNEGSKA (reference sequence).

The sample comprised blood. J is TRBJ1-1 and V is TRBV20-1; 7 bases are a match to TRBD1. The sequence came from a man between 18 and 29 years old with Graves' hyperthyroidism. This chain's CDR3 is CSEQGPNTEAFF. CDR3 nucleotide sequence: TGCAGCGAACAGGGGCCGAACACTGAAGCTTTCTTT.